This entry lists 6 T cell receptor beta chains sequenced from one sample in a study of CD8+ T cells in alopecia areata. Following extraction, RNA underwent reverse transcription to cDNA, which served as the sequencing template. Sequenced by immunoSEQ multiplex PCR; TCRdb stores in-frame clones only, minus some. The sample carries about 200,000 clones, around 56% recorded once. Treatment described: oral pan-JAK inhibitor, 5-10 mg twice daily. The sequences come from CD4+ T cells sorted from blood, collected at week 4, from a patient treated with tofacitinib. Receptors originate from a human donor with alopecia areata.

This clone was observed a few times. The V call is TRBV9, the J call TRBJ1-1; possibly TRBD1 for D (6 bases). The CDR3 loop spans 15 amino acids. Germline CDR1 is SGDLS and CDR2 is YYNGEE. V was cut by 4 bases and J by 0 bases, with 13 bases left in between. CDR3 bases: TGTGCCAGCAGCCCAGCCCCAGGGGTGAACACTGAAGCTTTCTTT. Protein sequence: CASSPAPGVNTEAFF. The full variable domain, in which reference TRBV9 and TRBJ1-1 provide the parts outside the CDR3, is DSGVTQTPKHLITATGQRVTLRCSPRSGDLSVYWYQQSLDQGLQFLIQYYNGEERAKGNILERFSAQQFPDLHSELNLSSLELGDSALYFCASSPAPGVNTEAFFGQGTRLTVV.

This clone has only a few counts. The chain links TRBV7-9 to TRBJ1-5; a possible D gene is TRBD1 (5 bases). The CDR3 has 16 amino acids. In germline, CDR1 is SEHNR, CDR2 FQNEAQ (reference sequence). V lost 1 base, J lost 2 bases, and 12 bases lay in between. The CDR3 spells CASSLVQGLGNQPQHF. In nucleotides, the CDR3 is TGTGCCAGCAGCTTAGTTCAGGGTTTAGGCAATCAGCCCCAGCATTTT. The full variable domain, completed using reference TRBV7-9 and TRBJ1-5, is DTGVSQNPRHKITKRGQNVTFRCDPISEHNRLYWYRQTLGQGPEFLTYFQNEAQLEKSRLLSDRFSAERPKGSFSTLEIQRTEQGDSAMYLCASSLVQGLGNQPQHFGDGTRLSIL.

On this clone itself: The identical CDR3 is also encoded by other nucleotide sequences in the sample. The V gene is TRBV6-5, the J gene TRBJ2-5; no clear D. The CDR3 is made up of 11 amino acids. Germline V gene sequence: CDR1 MNHEY, CDR2 SVGAGI. Deletions cut 7 bases from V and 2 bases from J, with 5 bases between. The CDR3 sequence is CASTLQETQYF. In DNA form, the CDR3 reads TGTGCCAGCACTCTACAAGAGACCCAGTACTTC.

This clone occurred a few times. The chain joins TRBV5-4 to TRBJ2-4; D is possibly TRBD1 (6 bases). Germline V gene sequence: CDR1 SGHNT, CDR2 YYREEE (reference sequence). V was pared by 3 bases and J by 7 bases, with 17 bases between. The CDR3 contains 15 residues. The CDR3 loop reads CASSWSGEPRNIQYF. DNA for the CDR3: TGTGCCAGCAGCTGGTCAGGGGAGCCGAGGAACATTCAGTACTTC.

This clone was recorded a few times. The V and J genes are TRBV7-9 and TRBJ2-1, with D maybe TRBD1 (6 bases). The CDR3 is 16 amino acids. V lost 2 bases and J 7 bases, leaving 18 bases between the germline ends. Germline V gene data show CDR1 as SEHNR and CDR2 as FQNEAQ (reference sequence). The CDR3 protein is CASSLILGRGANEQFF. In DNA, the CDR3 is TGTGCCAGCAGCTTAATTCTGGGCAGGGGTGCGAATGAGCAGTTCTTC.

The V gene is TRBV28, the J gene TRBJ1-2, with D maybe TRBD1 (6 bases). The CDR3 length is 12 residues. CDR1 and CDR2 (germline): MDHEN, SYDVKM. V was cut by 8 bases and J by 5 bases, with 12 bases left in between. This CDR3 reads CASGQLTYGYTF. In nucleotides, the CDR3 is TGTGCCAGCGGACAGCTGACTTATGGCTACACCTTC.